This entry lists 21 T cell receptor beta chains sequenced from one sample in a study of blood T cell repertoires in COVID-19. Data came from immunoSEQ multiplex PCR; TCRdb stores just in-frame clones and leaves some out. The sample consists of around 140,000 clones, approximately 91% of them appearing once. Material for sequencing was peripheral blood. The receptor source for this set is a man in his sixties or seventies with acute or convalescent COVID-19.

The V call is TRBV19, the J call TRBJ1-4, with D perhaps matching TRBD1 (5 bases). Germline CDR1 LNHDA, CDR2 SQIVND (reference sequence). The V gene lost 5 bases and the J gene lost 8 bases, with 27 bases spanning the gap. The CDR3 runs to 18 residues. The CDR3 here is CASSFILPVGGAKEKLFF. CDR3 nucleotide sequence: TGTGCCAGTAGTTTTATTCTCCCCGTGGGAGGGGCAAAGGAAAAACTGTTTTTT.

The rearrangement uses TRBV6-5 and TRBJ1-1; D unclear. The CDR3 sequence is 14 residues long. The germline V and J ends were trimmed by 3 bases and 4 bases, with 12 bases remaining between them. Germline V gene lookup returns CDR1 MNHEY and CDR2 SVGAGI. CDR3 region: CASSYSSRGTEAFF. The CDR3 DNA reads TGTGCCAGCAGTTATTCTTCCCGGGGCACTGAAGCTTTCTTT.

This chain uses TRBV28 with TRBJ2-1; D is undetermined. Germline loops: CDR1 MDHEN, CDR2 SYDVKM. This CDR3 is 12 amino acids long. V was trimmed by 6 bases and J by 7 bases, leaving 10 bases between them. In DNA, the CDR3 is TGTGCCAGCAGCCCCCGTCAGAATGAGCAGTTCTTC. Its protein is CASSPRQNEQFF.

The rearrangement links TRBV7-9 to TRBJ2-5; 10 bases match TRBD1. This CDR3 has 16 residues. CDR1 and CDR2 from the germline V gene are SEHNR and FQNEAQ (reference sequence). Trimming took 7 bases from V and 1 from J; bases not matched to a gene: 9. CDR3 in DNA: TGTGCCAGCACCCTGACAGGGGGCATACTCCAAGAGACCCAGTACTTC. Its protein product is CASTLTGGILQETQYF.

The chain uses TRBV27 and TRBJ2-7; TRBD2 aligns across 8 bases. This CDR3 is 18 amino acids long. J lost 2 bases, V lost 0 bases, and 12 bases had no gene match. The germline gives CDR1 MNHEY, CDR2 SMNVEV (reference sequence). CDR3 sequence reads: CASSLSGREGTFPYEQYF. The CDR3 DNA sequence: TGTGCCAGCAGTTTATCCGGTCGGGAGGGAACTTTCCCCTACGAGCAGTACTTC.

This clone was counted once. The chain joins TRBV10-3 to TRBJ2-7; the D gene is possibly TRBD2 (6 bases). V gave up 6 bases and J gave up 2 bases, with 20 bases separating them. CDR1 is ENHRY and CDR2 is SYGVKD in the germline V gene. There are 16 residues in the CDR3. The CDR3 loop is CAISRNPSGEPYEQYF. CDR3 nucleotides: TGTGCCATCAGCCGCAACCCCTCGGGGGAACCCTACGAGCAGTACTTC.

The chain uses TRBV24-1 and TRBJ1-2; tentatively, D is TRBD1 (6 bases). The CDR3 is 12 amino acids. The germline V gene encodes CDR1 KGHDR and CDR2 SFDVKD. V was trimmed by 2 bases and J by 10 bases, leaving 10 bases between them. DNA for the CDR3: TGTGCCACCAGTGATTCGGACAGCCTCTACACCTTC. This gives the protein CATSDSDSLYTF.

The genes are TRBV9 and TRBJ2-3, with 9 bases aligning to TRBD2. CDR1 is SGDLS and CDR2 is YYNGEE in the germline V gene. The CDR3 length is 14 residues. The ends lost 6 bases at V and 1 base at J; junction bases unmatched: 3. The CDR3 sequence is CASTEREGTDTQYF. Here the CDR3 DNA reads TGTGCCAGCACCGAGCGGGAGGGCACAGATACGCAGTATTTT.

The V gene is TRBV11-2, the J gene TRBJ2-7, with TRBD1 identical over 8 bases. With 3 bases clipped from V and 6 bases from J, the junction kept 7 bases outside the gene matches. This CDR3 comprises 14 residues. Germline V CDR1 and CDR2: SGHAT, FQNNGV. This CDR3 reads CASSFRQGPSEQYF. In nucleotides, the CDR3 is TGTGCCAGCAGCTTTCGACAGGGGCCGTCCGAGCAGTACTTC.

This rearrangement joins TRBV7-2 to TRBJ2-5; 9 nucleotides match TRBD2. The CDR3 is 15 residues long. Germline-derived CDR1 and CDR2 are SGHTA and FQGNSA. The junction had 5 bases not matched to a gene; V was cut back by 4 bases and J by 2 bases. CDR3 sequence: CASSSPGLAQETQYF. CDR3 nucleotide sequence: TGTGCCAGCAGCTCCCCGGGACTAGCACAAGAGACCCAGTACTTC.

The V call is TRBV5-5, the J call TRBJ1-4; D is perhaps TRBD1 (6 bases). V was cut by 5 bases and J by 6 bases, with 17 bases left in between. This CDR3 spans 15 amino acids. Germline V gene lookup returns CDR1 SGHKS and CDR2 YYEKEE (reference sequence). The CDR3 spells CASSFLGAEDEKLFF. The DNA of the CDR3 is TGTGCCAGCAGTTTTTTGGGGGCTGAGGATGAAAAACTGTTTTTT. Full variable domain (rest looked up from reference TRBV5-5 and TRBJ1-4): DAGVTQSPTHLIKTRGQQVTLRCSPISGHKSVSWYQQVLGQGPQFIFQYYEKEERGRGNFPDRFSARQFPNYSSELNVNALLLGDSALYLCASSFLGAEDEKLFFGSGTQLSVL.

The chain uses TRBV19 and TRBJ1-2; TRBD1 matches 9 bases. The length of the CDR3 is 14 residues. Germline V lookup: CDR1 LNHDA, CDR2 SQIVND (reference sequence). Trimming cost V 6 bases and J 4 bases; bases outside gene matches: 6. The CDR3 protein is CASSSQTGGYGYTF. For the CDR3, the DNA is TGTGCCAGTAGCAGCCAGACAGGGGGCTATGGCTACACCTTC.

The chain uses TRBV15 and TRBJ2-5, with 8 nucleotides matching TRBD1. The CDR3 consists of 15 residues. Germline V CDR1 and CDR2: LNHNV, YYDKDF (reference sequence). The V and J ends lost 5 bases and 5 bases, in that order; junction bases with no gene match: 10. The CDR3 reads CATSYSQGDWETQYF. The CDR3 DNA sequence: TGTGCCACCAGCTACTCACAGGGGGATTGGGAGACCCAGTACTTC.

V is TRBV3-1 (or the pseudogene TRBV3-2) and J is TRBJ2-5, with 15 positions matching TRBD2. The CDR3 runs to 16 residues. The germline gives CDR1 LGHDT, CDR2 YNNKEL (reference sequence). The trim removed 5 bases at V and 5 bases at J, leaving 6 bases unmatched. The CDR3 DNA sequence: TGTGCCAGCAGCTGGACTAGCGGGGGGGCCACGGAGACCCAGTACTTC. Protein product: CASSWTSGGATETQYF.

This rearrangement joins TRBV6-2 or TRBV6-3 to TRBJ1-1; 7 nucleotides line up with TRBD1. This CDR3 comprises 14 residues. Germline V gives CDR1 MNHEY, CDR2 SVGEGT. Trimming at V came to 2 bases and at J to 4 bases, leaving 4 bases not matched to a gene. In DNA, the CDR3 is TGTGCCAGCAGTTACCCTCGGACAGGCACTGAAGCTTTCTTT. It is translated as CASSYPRTGTEAFF.

The V and J genes are TRBV29-1 and TRBJ2-5; tentatively, D is TRBD2 (5 bases). Deletions cut 7 bases from V and 5 bases from J, with 14 bases between. The germline V gene has CDR1 SQVTM and CDR2 ANQGSEA. CDR3 length: 12 residues. DNA of the CDR3: TGCAGCGCCCTGGCCGAGGGCGAGACCCAGTACTTC. The encoded protein is CSALAEGETQYF. Variable domain in full (rest from reference TRBV29-1 and TRBJ2-5): SAVISQKPSRDICQRGTSLTIQCQVDSQVTMMFWYRQQPGQSLTLIATANQGSEATYESGFVIDKFPISRPNLTFSTLTVSNMSPEDSSIYLCSALAEGETQYFGPGTRLLVL.

The gene calls are TRBV6-2 or TRBV6-3 and TRBJ1-1; D is ambiguous. CDR1 and CDR2 (germline): MNHEY, SVGEGT. V lost 5 bases and J 4 bases, leaving 5 bases between the germline ends. The length of the CDR3 is 11 residues. CDR3 sequence reads: CASSPFTEAFF. CDR3 bases: TGTGCCAGCAGTCCGTTCACTGAAGCTTTCTTT.

CDR3 amino acids: CASSVGSATNEKLFF. The CDR3 DNA reads TGTGCCAGCAGCGTGGGCAGTGCAACTAATGAAAAACTGTTTTTT. This chain uses TRBV9 with TRBJ1-4, with D hard to call. This CDR3 contains 15 residues. V was pared by 2 bases and J by 0 bases, with 8 bases between. The germline CDR1 and CDR2 sequences are SGDLS and YYNGEE. The variable domain in full, completed from reference TRBV9 and TRBJ1-4, reads DSGVTQTPKHLITATGQRVTLRCSPRSGDLSVYWYQQSLDQGLQFLIQYYNGEERAKGNILERFSAQQFPDLHSELNLSSLELGDSALYFCASSVGSATNEKLFFGSGTQLSVL.

The chain links TRBV7-2 to TRBJ1-2; D call uncertain. Per germline, CDR1 SGHTA and CDR2 FQGNSA. This CDR3 comprises 14 residues. V lost 0 bases to trimming and J lost 6 bases, with 11 bases between them. The CDR3 spells CASSLAGPGNGYTF. The CDR3 bases are TGTGCCAGCAGCTTAGCGGGTCCGGGAAATGGCTACACCTTC.

The genes are TRBV9 and TRBJ2-2; TRBD2 agrees at 13 bases. The ends lost 7 bases at V and 7 bases at J; junction bases unmatched: 7. CDR3 length equals 15 residues. The V gene's germline CDR1 is SGDLS and CDR2 YYNGEE. The CDR3 sequence: CASSGLAGLGGELFF. The CDR3 region has the DNA TGTGCCAGCTCGGGACTAGCGGGGTTAGGCGGGGAGCTGTTTTTT.

This clone occurred once. J is TRBJ2-1 and V is TRBV9, with 12 bases aligning to TRBD2. This CDR3 has 15 amino acids. Unmatched junction bases numbered 9, after V lost 4 bases and J lost 10 bases. Germline lookup yields CDR1 SGDLS and CDR2 YYNGEE. This CDR3 reads CASSPSGGAFEEQFF. Written as DNA, the CDR3 is TGTGCCAGCAGCCCTAGCGGGGGGGCCTTTGAAGAGCAGTTCTTC.